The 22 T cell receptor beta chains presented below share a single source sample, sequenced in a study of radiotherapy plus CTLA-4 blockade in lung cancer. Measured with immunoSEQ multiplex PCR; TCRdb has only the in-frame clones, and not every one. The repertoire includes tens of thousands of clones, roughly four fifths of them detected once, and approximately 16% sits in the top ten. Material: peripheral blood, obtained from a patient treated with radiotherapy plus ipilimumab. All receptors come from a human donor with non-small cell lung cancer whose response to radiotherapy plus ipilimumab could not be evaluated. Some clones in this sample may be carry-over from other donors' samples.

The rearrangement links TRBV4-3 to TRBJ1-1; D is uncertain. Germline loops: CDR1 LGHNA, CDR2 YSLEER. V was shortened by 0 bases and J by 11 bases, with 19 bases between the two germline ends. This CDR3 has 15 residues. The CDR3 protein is CASSQERGSLNRAFF. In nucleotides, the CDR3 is TGCGCCAGCAGCCAAGAGAGAGGATCTCTTAACCGGGCTTTCTTT.

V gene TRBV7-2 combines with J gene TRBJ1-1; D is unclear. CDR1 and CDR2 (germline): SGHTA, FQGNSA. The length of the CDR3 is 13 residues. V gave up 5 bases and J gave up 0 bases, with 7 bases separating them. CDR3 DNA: TGTGCCAGCAGCCAGTCAGTGAACACTGAAGCTTTCTTT. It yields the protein CASSQSVNTEAFF.

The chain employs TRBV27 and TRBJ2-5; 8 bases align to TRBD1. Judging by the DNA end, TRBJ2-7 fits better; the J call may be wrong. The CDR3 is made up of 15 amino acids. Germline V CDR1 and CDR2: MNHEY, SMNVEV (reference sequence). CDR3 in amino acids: CASSLGRGRFYEQYF. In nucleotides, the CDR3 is TGTGCCAGCAGTTTAGGCAGGGGGCGCTTCTACGAGCAGTACTTC.

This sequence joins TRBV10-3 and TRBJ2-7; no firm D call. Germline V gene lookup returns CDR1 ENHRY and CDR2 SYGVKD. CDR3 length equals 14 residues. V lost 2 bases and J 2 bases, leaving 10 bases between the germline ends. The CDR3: CAISEMAAAYEQYF. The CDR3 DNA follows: TGTGCCATCAGTGAGATGGCGGCCGCCTACGAGCAGTACTTC.

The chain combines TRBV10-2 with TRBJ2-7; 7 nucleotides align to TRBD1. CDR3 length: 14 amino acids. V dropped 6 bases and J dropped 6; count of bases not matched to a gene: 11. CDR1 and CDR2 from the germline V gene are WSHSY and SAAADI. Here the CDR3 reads CASRQTGRVTEQYF. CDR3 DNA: TGCGCCAGCAGGCAGACAGGGCGAGTAACCGAGCAGTACTTC.

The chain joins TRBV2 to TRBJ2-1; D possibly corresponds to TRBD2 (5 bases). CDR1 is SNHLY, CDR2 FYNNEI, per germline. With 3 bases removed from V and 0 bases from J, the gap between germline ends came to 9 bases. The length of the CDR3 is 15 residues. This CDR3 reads CASSEEASSYNEQFF. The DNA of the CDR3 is TGTGCCAGCAGTGAGGAGGCAAGCTCCTACAATGAGCAGTTCTTC.

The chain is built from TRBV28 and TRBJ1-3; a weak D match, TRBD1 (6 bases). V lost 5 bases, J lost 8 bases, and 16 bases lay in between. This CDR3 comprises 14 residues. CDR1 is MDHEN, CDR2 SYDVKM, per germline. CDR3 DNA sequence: TGTGCCAGCAGTCCCCTGGGCAGGGGTGACACCATATATTTT. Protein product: CASSPLGRGDTIYF.

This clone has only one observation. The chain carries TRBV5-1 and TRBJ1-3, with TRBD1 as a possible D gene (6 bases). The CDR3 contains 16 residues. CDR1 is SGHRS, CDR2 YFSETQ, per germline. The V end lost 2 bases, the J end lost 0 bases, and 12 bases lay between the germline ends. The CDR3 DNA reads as TGCGCCAGCAGCTTCAATACAGGGAACTCTGGAAACACCATATATTTT. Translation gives CASSFNTGNSGNTIYF.

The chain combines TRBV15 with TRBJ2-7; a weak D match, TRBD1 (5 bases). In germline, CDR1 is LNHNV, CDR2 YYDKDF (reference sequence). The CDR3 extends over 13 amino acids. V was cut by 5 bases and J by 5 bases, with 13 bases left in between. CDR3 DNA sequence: TGTGCCACCAGCGAGCAGTTAGGGGACGAGCAGTACTTC. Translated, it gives CATSEQLGDEQYF. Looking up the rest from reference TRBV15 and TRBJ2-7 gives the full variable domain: DAMVIQNPRYQVTQFGKPVTLSCSQTLNHNVMYWYQQKSSQAPKLLFHYYDKDFNNEADTPDNFQSRRPNTSFCFLDIRSPGLGDTAMYLCATSEQLGDEQYFGPGTRLTVT.

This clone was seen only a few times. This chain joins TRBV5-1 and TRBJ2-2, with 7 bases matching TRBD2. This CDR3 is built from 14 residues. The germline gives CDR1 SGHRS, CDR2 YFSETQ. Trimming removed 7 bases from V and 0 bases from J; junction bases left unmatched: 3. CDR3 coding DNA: TGCGCCAGCGGGGGGGACCCGAACACCGGGGAGCTGTTTTTT. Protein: CASGGDPNTGELFF.

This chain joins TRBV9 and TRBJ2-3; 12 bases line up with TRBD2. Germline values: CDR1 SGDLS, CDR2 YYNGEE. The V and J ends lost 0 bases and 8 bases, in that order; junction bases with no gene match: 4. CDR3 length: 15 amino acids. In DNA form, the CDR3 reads TGTGCCAGCAGCGTAGGACTAGCGGGGGATAGTACGCAGTATTTT. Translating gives CASSVGLAGDSTQYF.

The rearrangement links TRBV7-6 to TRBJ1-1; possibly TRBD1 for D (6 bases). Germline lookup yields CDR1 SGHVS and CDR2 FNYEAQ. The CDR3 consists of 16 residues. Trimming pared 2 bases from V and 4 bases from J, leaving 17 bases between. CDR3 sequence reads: CASSLWGGGGSTEAFF. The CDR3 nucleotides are TGTGCCAGCAGCTTATGGGGAGGGGGTGGAAGCACTGAAGCTTTCTTT.

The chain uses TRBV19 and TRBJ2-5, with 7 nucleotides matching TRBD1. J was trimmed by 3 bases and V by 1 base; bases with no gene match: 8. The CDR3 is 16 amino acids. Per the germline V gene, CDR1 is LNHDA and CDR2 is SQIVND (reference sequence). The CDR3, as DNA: TGTGCCAGTAGTATAGTGTTCAGGGGGTACAAAGAGACCCAGTACTTC. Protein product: CASSIVFRGYKETQYF.

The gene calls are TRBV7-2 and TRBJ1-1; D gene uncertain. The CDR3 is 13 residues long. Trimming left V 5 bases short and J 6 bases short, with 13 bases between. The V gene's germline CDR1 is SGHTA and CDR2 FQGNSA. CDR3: CASSRGGSAEAFF. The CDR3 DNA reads TGTGCCAGCAGCCGTGGAGGGAGTGCTGAAGCTTTCTTT.

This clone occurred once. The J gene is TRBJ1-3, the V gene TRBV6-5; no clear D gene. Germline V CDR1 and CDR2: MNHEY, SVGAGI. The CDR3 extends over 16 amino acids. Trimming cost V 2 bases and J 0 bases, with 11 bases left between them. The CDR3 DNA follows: TGTGCCAGCAGTTACGGTCCGGGAAGCTCTGGAAACACCATATATTTT. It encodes CASSYGPGSSGNTIYF.

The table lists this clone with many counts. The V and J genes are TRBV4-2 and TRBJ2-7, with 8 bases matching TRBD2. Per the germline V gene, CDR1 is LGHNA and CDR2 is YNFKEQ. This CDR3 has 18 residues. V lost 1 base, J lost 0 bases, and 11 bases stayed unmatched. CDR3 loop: CASSQGLERGRISYEQYF. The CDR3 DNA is TGTGCCAGCAGCCAAGGTTTGGAGCGGGGGAGAATCTCCTACGAGCAGTACTTC.

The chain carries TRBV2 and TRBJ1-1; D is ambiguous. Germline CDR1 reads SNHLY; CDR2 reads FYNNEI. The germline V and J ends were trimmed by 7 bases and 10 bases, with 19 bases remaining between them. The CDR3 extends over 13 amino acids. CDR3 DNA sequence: TGTGCCAGCACCCCAGTGGGAGGTTTACGAGCTTTCTTT. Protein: CASTPVGGLRAFF.

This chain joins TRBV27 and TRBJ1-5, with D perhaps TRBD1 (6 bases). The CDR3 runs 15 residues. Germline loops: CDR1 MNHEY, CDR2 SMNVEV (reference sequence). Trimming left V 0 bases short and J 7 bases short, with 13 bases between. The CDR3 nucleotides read TGTGCCAGCAGTTTATCGTCCAGGGGCGGGCAGCCCCAGCATTTT. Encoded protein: CASSLSSRGGQPQHF.

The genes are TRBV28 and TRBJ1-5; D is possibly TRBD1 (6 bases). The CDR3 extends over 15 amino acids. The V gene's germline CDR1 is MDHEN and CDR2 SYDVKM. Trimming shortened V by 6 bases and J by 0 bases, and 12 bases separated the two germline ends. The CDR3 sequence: CASSLGQLSNQPQHF. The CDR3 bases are TGTGCCAGCAGCCTCGGACAGCTTAGCAATCAGCCCCAGCATTTT.

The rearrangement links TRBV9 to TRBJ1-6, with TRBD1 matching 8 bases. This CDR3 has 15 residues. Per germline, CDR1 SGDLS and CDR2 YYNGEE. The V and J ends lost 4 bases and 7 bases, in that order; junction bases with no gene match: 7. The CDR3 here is CASSPRQGWNSPLHF. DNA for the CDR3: TGTGCCAGCAGCCCCCGACAGGGGTGGAATTCACCCCTCCACTTT.

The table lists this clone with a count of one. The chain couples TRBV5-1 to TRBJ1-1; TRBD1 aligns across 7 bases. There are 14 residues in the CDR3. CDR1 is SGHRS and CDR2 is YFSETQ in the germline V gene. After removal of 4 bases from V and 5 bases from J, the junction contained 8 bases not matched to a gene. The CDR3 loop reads CASSQQGGVTEAFF. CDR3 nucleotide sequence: TGCGCCAGCAGCCAGCAGGGGGGAGTAACTGAAGCTTTCTTT.

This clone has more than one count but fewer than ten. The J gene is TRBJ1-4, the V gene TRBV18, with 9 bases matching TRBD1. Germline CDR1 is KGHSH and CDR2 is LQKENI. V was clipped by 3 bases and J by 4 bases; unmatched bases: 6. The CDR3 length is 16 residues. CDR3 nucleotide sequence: TGTGCCAGCTCACCCAACAGGGGGCATGGTAATGAAAAACTGTTTTTT. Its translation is CASSPNRGHGNEKLFF.